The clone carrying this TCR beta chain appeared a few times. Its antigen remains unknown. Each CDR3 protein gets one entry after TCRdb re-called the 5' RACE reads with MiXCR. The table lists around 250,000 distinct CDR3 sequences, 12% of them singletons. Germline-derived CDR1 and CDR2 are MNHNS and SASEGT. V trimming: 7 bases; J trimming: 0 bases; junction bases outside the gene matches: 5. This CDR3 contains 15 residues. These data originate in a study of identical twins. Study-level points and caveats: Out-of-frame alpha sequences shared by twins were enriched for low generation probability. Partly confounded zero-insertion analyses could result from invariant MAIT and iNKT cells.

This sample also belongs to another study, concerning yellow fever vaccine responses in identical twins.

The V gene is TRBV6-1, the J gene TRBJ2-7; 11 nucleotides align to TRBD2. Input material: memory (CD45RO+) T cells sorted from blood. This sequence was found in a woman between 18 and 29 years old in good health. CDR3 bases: TGTGCCAGCAAGCGGGGACTAGCGGACTCCTACGAGCAGTACTTC. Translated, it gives CASKRGLADSYEQYF.